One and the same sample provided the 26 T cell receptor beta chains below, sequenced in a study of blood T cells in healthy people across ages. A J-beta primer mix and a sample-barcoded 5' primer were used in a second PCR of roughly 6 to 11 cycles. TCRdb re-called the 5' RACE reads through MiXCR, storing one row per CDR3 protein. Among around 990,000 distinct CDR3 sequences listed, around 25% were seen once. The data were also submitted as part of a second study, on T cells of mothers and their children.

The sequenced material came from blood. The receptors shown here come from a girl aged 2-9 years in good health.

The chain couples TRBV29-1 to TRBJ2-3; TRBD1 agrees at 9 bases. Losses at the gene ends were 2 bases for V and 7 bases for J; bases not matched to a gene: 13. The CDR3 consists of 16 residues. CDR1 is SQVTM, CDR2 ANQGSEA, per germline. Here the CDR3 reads CSVESTGGESLYTQYF. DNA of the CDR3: TGCAGCGTTGAAAGCACAGGGGGCGAGTCTTTATATACGCAGTATTTT.

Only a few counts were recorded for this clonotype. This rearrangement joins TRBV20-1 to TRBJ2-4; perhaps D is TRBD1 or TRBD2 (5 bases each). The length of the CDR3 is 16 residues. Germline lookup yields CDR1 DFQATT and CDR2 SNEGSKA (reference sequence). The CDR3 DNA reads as TGCAGGGGGGACCTGGCTAGACCTTTATCCAAAAACATTCAGTACTTC. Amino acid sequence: CRGDLARPLSKNIQYF.

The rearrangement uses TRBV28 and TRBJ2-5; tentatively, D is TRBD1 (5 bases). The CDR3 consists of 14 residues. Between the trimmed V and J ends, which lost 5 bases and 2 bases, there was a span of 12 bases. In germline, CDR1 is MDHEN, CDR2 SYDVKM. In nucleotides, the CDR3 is TGTGCCAGCAGTACTCAGGGTGGGCAAGAGACCCAGTACTTC. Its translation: CASSTQGGQETQYF. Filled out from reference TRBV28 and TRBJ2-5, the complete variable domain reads DVKVTQSSRYLVKRTGEKVFLECVQDMDHENMFWYRQDPGLGLRLIYFSYDVKMKEKGDIPEGYSVSREKKERFSLILESASTNQTSMYLCASSTQGGQETQYFGPGTRLLVL.

CDR3 DNA: TGTGCCAGCAGCACAGGGGTCGATAGCACAGATACGCAGTATTTT. The encoded protein is CASSTGVDSTDTQYF. The chain combines TRBV7-6 with TRBJ2-3, with 7 bases lining up with TRBD1. V lost 5 bases, J lost 0 bases, and 5 bases stayed unmatched. Germline V CDR1 and CDR2: SGHVS, FNYEAQ. This CDR3 comprises 15 residues.

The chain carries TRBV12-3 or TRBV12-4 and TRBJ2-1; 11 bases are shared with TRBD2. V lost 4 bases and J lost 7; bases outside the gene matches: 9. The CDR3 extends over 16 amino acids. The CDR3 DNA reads TGTGCCAGCAGTTCCAATAGCGGGGGGGCCGGGAATGAGCAGTTCTTC. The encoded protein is CASSSNSGGAGNEQFF.

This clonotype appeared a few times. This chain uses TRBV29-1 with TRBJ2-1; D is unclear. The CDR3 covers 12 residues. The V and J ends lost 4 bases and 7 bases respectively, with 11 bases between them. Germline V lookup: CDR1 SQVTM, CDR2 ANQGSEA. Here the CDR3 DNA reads TGCAGCGTTGCAGTATCCGGAAATGAGCAGTTCTTC. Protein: CSVAVSGNEQFF.

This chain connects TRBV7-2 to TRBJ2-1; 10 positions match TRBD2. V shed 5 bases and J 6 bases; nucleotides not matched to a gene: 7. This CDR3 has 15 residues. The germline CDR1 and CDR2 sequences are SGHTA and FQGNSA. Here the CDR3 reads CASSHTSGIRNEQFF. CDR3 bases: TGTGCCAGCAGCCATACTAGCGGGATTCGCAATGAGCAGTTCTTC.

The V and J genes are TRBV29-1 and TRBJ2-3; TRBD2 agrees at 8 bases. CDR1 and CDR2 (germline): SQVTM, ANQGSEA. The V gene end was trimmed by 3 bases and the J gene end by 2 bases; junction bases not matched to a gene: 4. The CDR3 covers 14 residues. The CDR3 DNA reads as TGCAGCGTTGATCAAGCGGGAGTCACAGATACGCAGTATTTT. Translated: CSVDQAGVTDTQYF.

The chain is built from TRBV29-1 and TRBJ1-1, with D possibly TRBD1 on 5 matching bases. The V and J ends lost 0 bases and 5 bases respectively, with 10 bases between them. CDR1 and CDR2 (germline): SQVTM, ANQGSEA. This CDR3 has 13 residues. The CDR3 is CSVEDGQGTEAFF. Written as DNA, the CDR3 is TGCAGCGTTGAAGATGGCCAGGGTACTGAAGCTTTCTTT.

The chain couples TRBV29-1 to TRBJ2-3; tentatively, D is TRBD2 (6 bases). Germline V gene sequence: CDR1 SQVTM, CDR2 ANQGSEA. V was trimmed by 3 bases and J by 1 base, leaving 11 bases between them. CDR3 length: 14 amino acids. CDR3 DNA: TGCAGCGTTGAGCGGGACCTAGGCACAGATACGCAGTATTTT. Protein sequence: CSVERDLGTDTQYF.

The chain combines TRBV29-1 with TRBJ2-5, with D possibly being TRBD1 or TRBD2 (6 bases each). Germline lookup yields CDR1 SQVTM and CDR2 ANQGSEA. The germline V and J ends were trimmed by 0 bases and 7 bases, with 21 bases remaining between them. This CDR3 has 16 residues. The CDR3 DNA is TGCAGCGTTGAAGATTACAACAGGGAGGAGGCGGTGACCCAGTACTTC. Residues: CSVEDYNREEAVTQYF.

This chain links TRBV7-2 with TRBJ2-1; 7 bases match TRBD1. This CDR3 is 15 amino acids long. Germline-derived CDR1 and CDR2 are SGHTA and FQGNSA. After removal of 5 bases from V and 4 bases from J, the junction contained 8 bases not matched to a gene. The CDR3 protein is CASSHDRDSYNEQFF. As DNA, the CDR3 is TGTGCCAGCAGCCATGACCGGGACAGTTACAATGAGCAGTTCTTC.

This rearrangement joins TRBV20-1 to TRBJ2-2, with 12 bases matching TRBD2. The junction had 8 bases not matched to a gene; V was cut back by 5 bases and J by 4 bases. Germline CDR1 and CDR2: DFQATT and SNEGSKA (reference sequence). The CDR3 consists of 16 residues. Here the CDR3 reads CSAPLLAGGVTGELFF. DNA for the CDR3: TGCAGTGCTCCCTTACTAGCGGGAGGAGTCACCGGGGAGCTGTTTTTT.

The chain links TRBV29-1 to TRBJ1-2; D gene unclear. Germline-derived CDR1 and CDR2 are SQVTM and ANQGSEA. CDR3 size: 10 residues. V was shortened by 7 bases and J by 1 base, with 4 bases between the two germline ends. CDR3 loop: CSGGNYGYTF. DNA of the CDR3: TGCAGCGGCGGTAACTATGGCTACACCTTC.

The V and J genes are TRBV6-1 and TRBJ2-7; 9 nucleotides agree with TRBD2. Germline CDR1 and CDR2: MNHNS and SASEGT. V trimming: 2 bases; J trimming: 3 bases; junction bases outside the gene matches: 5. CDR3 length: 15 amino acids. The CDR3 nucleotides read TGTGCCAGCAGTGAATTTTCTAGCGGGATCTACGAGCAGTACTTC. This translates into CASSEFSSGIYEQYF.

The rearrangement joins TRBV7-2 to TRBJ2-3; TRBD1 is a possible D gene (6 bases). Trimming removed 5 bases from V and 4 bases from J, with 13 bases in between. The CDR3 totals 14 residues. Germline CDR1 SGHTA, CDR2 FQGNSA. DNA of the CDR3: TGTGCCAGCAGCCCTGGACAGAGTTCAGATACGCAGTATTTT. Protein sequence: CASSPGQSSDTQYF.

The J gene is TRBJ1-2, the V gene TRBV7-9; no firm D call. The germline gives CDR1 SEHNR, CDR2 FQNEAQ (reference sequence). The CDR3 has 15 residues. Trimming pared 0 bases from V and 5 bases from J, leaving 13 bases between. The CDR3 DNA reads TGTGCCAGCAGCTTAGCGCATATGGCGCCGTATGGCTACACCTTC. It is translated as CASSLAHMAPYGYTF.

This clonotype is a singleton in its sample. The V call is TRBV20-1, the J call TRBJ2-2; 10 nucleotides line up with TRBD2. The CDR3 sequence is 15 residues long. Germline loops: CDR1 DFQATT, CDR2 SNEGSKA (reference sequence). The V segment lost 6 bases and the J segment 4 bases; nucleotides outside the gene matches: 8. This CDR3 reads CSANQREGLTGELFF. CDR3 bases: TGCAGTGCCAACCAGCGGGAGGGCCTCACCGGGGAGCTGTTTTTT.

CDR3 sequence (DNA): TGTGCCAGCAGCCCACAGTCCACTAGCGGGCCCTTCAATGAGCAGTTCTTC. Encoded protein: CASSPQSTSGPFNEQFF. The rearrangement joins TRBV3-1 to TRBJ2-1, with TRBD2 identical over 9 bases. The CDR3 is 17 amino acids. Losses at the gene ends were 4 bases for V and 6 bases for J; bases not matched to a gene: 13. Germline CDR1 and CDR2: LGHDT and YNNKEL (reference sequence).

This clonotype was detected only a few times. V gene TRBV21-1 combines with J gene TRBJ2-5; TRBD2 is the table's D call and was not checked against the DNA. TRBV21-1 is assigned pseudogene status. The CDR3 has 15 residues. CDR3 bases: TGTGCCAGCAGCCAAAAAGAGGGCAGTCAAGAGACCCAGTACTTC. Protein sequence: CASSQKEGSQETQYF.

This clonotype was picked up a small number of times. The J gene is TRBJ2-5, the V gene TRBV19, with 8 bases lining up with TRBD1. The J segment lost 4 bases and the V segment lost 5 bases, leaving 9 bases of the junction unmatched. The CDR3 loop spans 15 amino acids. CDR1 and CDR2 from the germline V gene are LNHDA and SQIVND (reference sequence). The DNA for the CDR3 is TGTGCCAGTAGTCTGGCAGGGGGCTGGGGAGAGACCCAGTACTTC. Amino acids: CASSLAGGWGETQYF.

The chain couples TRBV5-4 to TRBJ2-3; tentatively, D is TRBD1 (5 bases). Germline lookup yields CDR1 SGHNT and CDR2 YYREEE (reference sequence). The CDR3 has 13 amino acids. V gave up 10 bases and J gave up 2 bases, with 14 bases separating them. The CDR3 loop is CACQGNHTDTQYF. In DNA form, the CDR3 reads TGTGCCTGCCAGGGAAACCACACAGATACGCAGTATTTT.

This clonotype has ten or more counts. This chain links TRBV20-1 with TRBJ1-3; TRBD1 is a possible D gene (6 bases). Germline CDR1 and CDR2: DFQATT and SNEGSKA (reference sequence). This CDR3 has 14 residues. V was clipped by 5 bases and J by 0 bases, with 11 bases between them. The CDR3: CSALDRDSGNTIYF. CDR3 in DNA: TGCAGTGCTTTGGACAGAGACTCTGGAAACACCATATATTTT.

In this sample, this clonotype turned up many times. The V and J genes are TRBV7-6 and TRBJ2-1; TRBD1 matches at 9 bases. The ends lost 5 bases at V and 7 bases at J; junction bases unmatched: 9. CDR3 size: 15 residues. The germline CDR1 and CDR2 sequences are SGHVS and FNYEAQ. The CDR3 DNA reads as TGTGCCAGCAGCCCTGGACAGGGGATTGATAATGAGCAGTTCTTC. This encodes CASSPGQGIDNEQFF.

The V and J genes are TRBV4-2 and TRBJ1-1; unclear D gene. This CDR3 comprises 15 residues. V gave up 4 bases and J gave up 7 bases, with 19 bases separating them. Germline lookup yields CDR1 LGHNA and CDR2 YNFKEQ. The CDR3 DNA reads TGTGCCAGCAGCCCCGGCGCCCCTTTTCTAGATGAAGCTTTCTTT. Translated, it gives CASSPGAPFLDEAFF.

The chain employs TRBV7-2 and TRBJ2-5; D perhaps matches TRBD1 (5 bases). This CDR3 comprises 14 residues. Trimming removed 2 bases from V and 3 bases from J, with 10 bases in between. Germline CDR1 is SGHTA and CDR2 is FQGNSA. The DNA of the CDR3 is TGTGCCAGCAGCTTAAGTATACAGGAAGAGACCCAGTACTTC. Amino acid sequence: CASSLSIQEETQYF.